These 12 T cell receptor beta chains came from one sample sequenced in a study of cytotoxic CD8 clonotypes in ibrutinib-treated CLL. TCRdb's table, derived via immunoSEQ multiplex PCR, lists solely in-frame clones and lacks some. The sample lists fewer than 100,000 clones, 70% to 80% occurring once. Material: PBMCs, obtained after 12 months of ibrutinib treatment. The receptors were gathered from a human donor with chronic lymphocytic leukemia.

This clone was seen once. The CDR3 loop is CASSQKTGNYGYTF. The CDR3 DNA follows: TGTGCCAGCAGCCAGAAGACAGGGAACTATGGCTACACCTTC. The chain employs TRBV5-4 and TRBJ1-2; 7 nucleotides line up with TRBD1. The germline V gene encodes CDR1 SGHNT and CDR2 YYREEE (reference sequence). This CDR3 spans 14 amino acids. V lost 4 bases to trimming and J lost 2 bases; unmatched junction nucleotides: 5.

This clone was counted between two and nine times. The chain carries TRBV19 and TRBJ1-2, with 7 bases identical to TRBD1. CDR3 length: 14 residues. V lost 3 bases to trimming and J lost 3 bases; unmatched junction nucleotides: 4. Germline CDR1 is LNHDA and CDR2 is SQIVND (reference sequence). CDR3 sequence: CASSIGRGDYGYTF. CDR3 bases: TGTGCCAGTAGTATTGGCAGGGGGGACTATGGCTACACCTTC.

This clone was detected many times. Compared with germline, one end of the junction differs, possibly owing to a read error. Other DNA sequences in this sample translate to the same CDR3. The chain is built from TRBV7-7 and TRBJ2-5; 7 nucleotides line up with TRBD2. The CDR3 contains 14 residues. Germline assignment: CDR1 SSHAT and CDR2 FNYEAQ (reference sequence). This CDR3 reads CASSLVGGGETQYF. The CDR3, as DNA: TGTGCTAGCAGCTTAGTTGGGGGAGGGGAGACCCAGTACTTC.

This clone was observed a few times. The J gene is TRBJ2-1, the V gene TRBV9; 11 bases are shared with TRBD2. V lost 2 bases, J lost 6 bases, and 4 bases stayed unmatched. There are 15 residues in the CDR3. The germline V gene encodes CDR1 SGDLS and CDR2 YYNGEE. CDR3 DNA: TGTGCCAGCAGCGTCCTAGCGGGGGGCCGCAATGAGCAGTTCTTC. Protein sequence: CASSVLAGGRNEQFF.

The chain recombines TRBV27 with TRBJ1-4; TRBD1 agrees at 12 bases. V shed 4 bases, J shed 11 bases, and the junction held 11 bases outside the gene matches. This CDR3 has 16 residues. Looked up from germline, CDR1 is MNHEY and CDR2 is SMNVEV (reference sequence). CDR3 loop: CASSSPGTGGAGKLFF. Written as DNA, the CDR3 is TGTGCCAGCAGTTCCCCCGGGACAGGGGGCGCGGGGAAACTGTTTTTT.

The genes are TRBV9 and TRBJ2-3; D possibly matches TRBD1 or TRBD2 (6 bases each). Looked up from germline, CDR1 is SGDLS and CDR2 is YYNGEE. The length of the CDR3 is 15 residues. Trimming pared 4 bases from V and 4 bases from J, leaving 16 bases between. CDR3 in DNA: TGTGCCAGCAGCTCCCCCCGGGGGCGTTCAGATACGCAGTATTTT. As protein: CASSSPRGRSDTQYF. Filled out from reference TRBV9 and TRBJ2-3, the complete variable domain reads DSGVTQTPKHLITATGQRVTLRCSPRSGDLSVYWYQQSLDQGLQFLIQYYNGEERAKGNILERFSAQQFPDLHSELNLSSLELGDSALYFCASSSPRGRSDTQYFGPGTRLTVL.

A word on this clone: Within the sample, other DNA sequences also encode this same CDR3. The chain has TRBV9 and TRBJ2-3; D is perhaps TRBD1 (5 bases). Germline CDR1 and CDR2: SGDLS and YYNGEE. V was cut by 4 bases and J by 2 bases, with 17 bases left in between. There are 16 residues in the CDR3. CDR3 coding DNA: TGTGCCAGCAGCCCGAGCGTGGGGCGGCTCACAGATACGCAGTATTTT. Translated: CASSPSVGRLTDTQYF.

The chain joins TRBV5-1 to TRBJ2-3, with 9 bases that match TRBD2. CDR1 and CDR2 (germline): SGHRS, YFSETQ. Trimming at V came to 1 base and at J to 6 bases, leaving 9 bases not matched to a gene. The CDR3 loop spans 16 amino acids. The CDR3 region is CASSLIGAGGADTQYF. DNA for the CDR3: TGCGCCAGCAGCTTGATCGGAGCGGGAGGCGCGGATACGCAGTATTTT.

The rearrangement joins TRBV5-6 to TRBJ1-6; TRBD1 might be the D (5 bases). Germline CDR1 and CDR2: SGHDT and YYEEEE. This CDR3 spans 12 amino acids. Trimming took 1 base from V and 14 from J, leaving 10 bases between them. The CDR3 sequence is CASSLYRSALHF. In DNA form, the CDR3 reads TGTGCCAGCAGCTTGTACAGGAGCGCCCTCCACTTT.

The chain uses TRBV5-1 and TRBJ2-5, with TRBD2 matching over 8 bases. J gave up 2 bases and V 4 bases, and 4 bases lay outside the gene matches. The CDR3 sequence is 14 residues long. Germline lookup yields CDR1 SGHRS and CDR2 YFSETQ. This CDR3 is CASSRGLVQETQYF. In DNA, the CDR3 is TGCGCCAGCAGCCGGGGACTAGTGCAAGAGACCCAGTACTTC.

V usage is TRBV7-9 and J usage is TRBJ2-1, with D hard to call. The CDR3 totals 13 residues. The V gene's germline CDR1 is SEHNR and CDR2 FQNEAQ (reference sequence). The V end lost 5 bases, the J end lost 7 bases, and 12 bases lay between the germline ends. CDR3 coding DNA: TGTGCCAGCAGCCCCAGGACCACAAATGAGCAGTTCTTC. Residues: CASSPRTTNEQFF.

The genes are TRBV21-1 and TRBJ2-7; TRBD2 is the table's D call and was not checked against the DNA. TRBV21-1 is flagged as a pseudogene. The CDR3 has 12 residues. CDR3 loop: CAGLTLTWEQYF. DNA for the CDR3: TGTGCCGGACTAACGTTAACGTGGGAGCAGTACTTC.